Below are 22 T cell receptor beta chains sequenced from a single sample in a study of Ad26.COV2.S vaccination and SARS-CoV-2 variants. The treatment denotes: about 20 received Ad26.COV2.S at low or high dose, single or two shots; five or six received placebo; per-sample allocation not given. Following the first vaccine or placebo injection, samples were taken on day 63. Clones were read by immunoSEQ multiplex PCR, and TCRdb kept only the in-frame ones, dropping some. The table includes a few hundred thousand clones, roughly 84% detected once. This specimen was peripheral blood, taken in a trial of Ad26.COV2.S vaccine versus placebo. Receptors were obtained from a person aged 18-65 years who received the Ad26.COV2.S COVID-19 vaccine or a placebo.

The V gene is TRBV4-1, the J gene TRBJ1-5; 8 nucleotides match TRBD1. The length of the CDR3 is 16 residues. Germline V gene lookup returns CDR1 MGHRA and CDR2 YSYEKL. J gave up 6 bases and V 1 base, and 8 bases lay outside the gene matches. The CDR3: CASSQVRARGPQPQHF. The CDR3 DNA reads TGCGCCAGCAGCCAAGTTCGCGCCAGGGGGCCTCAGCCCCAGCATTTT.

This chain connects TRBV7-2 to TRBJ2-1; 9 bases are a match to TRBD1. CDR3 size: 15 residues. The germline V gene encodes CDR1 SGHTA and CDR2 FQGNSA. Germline trimming cut 5 bases from V and 4 bases from J; bases unmatched to any gene: 6. This CDR3 is CASSQTGGKYNEQFF. In DNA form, the CDR3 reads TGTGCCAGCAGCCAGACAGGGGGAAAATACAATGAGCAGTTCTTC.

The chain links TRBV19 to TRBJ1-2, with a tentative D call TRBD1 (6 bases). Per the germline V gene, CDR1 is LNHDA and CDR2 is SQIVND (reference sequence). V was cut by 3 bases and J by 7 bases, with 18 bases left in between. This CDR3 comprises 15 residues. CDR3 sequence (DNA): TGTGCCAGTAGTATTCGGAGGACAGCCATTCCTGGCTACACCTTC. It is translated as CASSIRRTAIPGYTF.

The chain recombines TRBV3-1 (or the pseudogene TRBV3-2) with TRBJ2-5; the match to TRBD2 covers 11 bases. The J segment lost 2 bases and the V segment lost 5 bases, leaving 7 bases of the junction unmatched. Germline V gene sequence: CDR1 LGHDT, CDR2 YNNKEL (reference sequence). The CDR3 extends over 16 amino acids. CDR3 loop: CASSYSSGGIQETQYF. CDR3 in DNA: TGTGCCAGCAGCTATTCTAGCGGGGGGATACAAGAGACCCAGTACTTC.

The rearrangement links TRBV19 to TRBJ1-1; D is unclear. With 8 bases removed from V and 4 bases from J, the gap between germline ends came to 14 bases. The CDR3 is 13 residues long. Germline CDR1 LNHDA, CDR2 SQIVND (reference sequence). The CDR3 coding sequence is TGTGCCAGTTCGGAAGGCATGAGCACTGAAGCTTTCTTT. Its protein product is CASSEGMSTEAFF. Full variable domain (missing parts from reference TRBV19 and TRBJ1-1): DGGITQSPKYLFRKEGQNVTLSCEQNLNHDAMYWYRQDPGQGLRLIYYSQIVNDFQKGDIAEGYSVSREKKESFPLTVTSAQKNPTAFYLCASSEGMSTEAFFGQGTRLTVV.

This chain links TRBV7-2 with TRBJ1-5; the D is unclear. The V end lost 2 bases, the J end lost 0 bases, and 11 bases lay between the germline ends. This CDR3 has 16 residues. Germline assignment: CDR1 SGHTA and CDR2 FQGNSA. CDR3 nucleotide sequence: TGTGCCAGCAGCTTATACGGACCGATTAGCAATCAGCCCCAGCATTTT. Protein product: CASSLYGPISNQPQHF.

The rearrangement links TRBV29-1 to TRBJ1-1, with 7 bases matching TRBD1. With V trimmed by 5 bases and J by 6 bases, 6 bases remained unmatched. CDR1 and CDR2 from the germline V gene are SQVTM and ANQGSEA. The CDR3 loop spans 12 amino acids. The CDR3 is CSVLTGLPEAFF. The CDR3 DNA follows: TGCAGCGTTCTGACAGGGCTACCTGAAGCTTTCTTT.

This clone has a single count. This sequence joins TRBV27 and TRBJ1-1; D gene uncertain. Germline V gene data show CDR1 as MNHEY and CDR2 as SMNVEV (reference sequence). V lost 0 bases, J lost 6 bases, and 8 bases lay in between. The CDR3 contains 13 residues. CDR3 sequence (DNA): TGTGCCAGCAGTTTATCCGGGGTTGCTGAAGCTTTCTTT. Translating gives CASSLSGVAEAFF.

This clone was seen more than once but under ten times. V is TRBV4-1 and J is TRBJ1-2; 8 bases agree with TRBD1. CDR1 is MGHRA and CDR2 is YSYEKL in the germline V gene. The CDR3 totals 18 residues. Trimming cost V 3 bases and J 6 bases; bases outside gene matches: 18. In DNA form, the CDR3 reads TGCGCCAGCAGCCACCAGGGGGGTTTGGACAGGGAAAGGGATGGCTACACCTTC. It encodes CASSHQGGLDRERDGYTF.

The chain uses TRBV2 and TRBJ2-2; a weak D match, TRBD1 (6 bases). Germline-derived CDR1 and CDR2 are SNHLY and FYNNEI. The CDR3 consists of 15 residues. Deletions cut 3 bases from V and 1 base from J, with 9 bases between. CDR3 nucleotides: TGTGCCAGCAGTGACGGGACACTGAACACCGGGGAGCTGTTTTTT. Its protein is CASSDGTLNTGELFF.

The table lists this clone with a few counts. V gene TRBV7-6 combines with J gene TRBJ1-2, with TRBD1 identical over 7 bases. The length of the CDR3 is 16 residues. Germline V lookup: CDR1 SGHVS, CDR2 FNYEAQ. Losses at the gene ends were 4 bases for V and 7 bases for J; bases not matched to a gene: 15. This CDR3 is CASSSVPSDRDSGYTF. In nucleotides, the CDR3 is TGTGCCAGCAGCTCCGTGCCAAGCGACAGGGATAGTGGCTACACCTTC.

This chain uses TRBV20-1 with TRBJ2-5; D is unresolved. Germline assignment: CDR1 DFQATT and CDR2 SNEGSKA (reference sequence). V was trimmed by 3 bases and J by 4 bases, leaving 3 bases between them. There are 10 residues in the CDR3. The CDR3 reads CSASLETQYF. CDR3 sequence (DNA): TGCAGTGCTAGTTTAGAGACCCAGTACTTC.

The gene calls are TRBV19 and TRBJ2-3, with a weak D call TRBD2 (5 bases). The CDR3 has 13 residues. Trimming removed 5 bases at V and 6 bases at J, with 12 bases between. Germline CDR1 is LNHDA and CDR2 is SQIVND (reference sequence). Written as DNA, the CDR3 is TGTGCCAGTAGTCCGAGGGCAGAGGATACGCAGTATTTT. Amino acid sequence: CASSPRAEDTQYF. Full variable domain (remainder filled in from reference TRBV19 and TRBJ2-3): DGGITQSPKYLFRKEGQNVTLSCEQNLNHDAMYWYRQDPGQGLRLIYYSQIVNDFQKGDIAEGYSVSREKKESFPLTVTSAQKNPTAFYLCASSPRAEDTQYFGPGTRLTVL.

This rearrangement joins TRBV28 to TRBJ2-1, with 7 bases lining up with TRBD1. This CDR3 has 16 residues. The V gene end was trimmed by 4 bases and the J gene end by 1 base; junction bases not matched to a gene: 7. Per germline, CDR1 MDHEN and CDR2 SYDVKM. CDR3 loop: CASSSAQGKSYNEQFF. The CDR3 DNA is TGTGCCAGCAGTTCCGCACAGGGGAAGTCCTACAATGAGCAGTTCTTC. The variable domain in full, with the rest retrieved from reference TRBV28 and TRBJ2-1, is DVKVTQSSRYLVKRTGEKVFLECVQDMDHENMFWYRQDPGLGLRLIYFSYDVKMKEKGDIPEGYSVSREKKERFSLILESASTNQTSMYLCASSSAQGKSYNEQFFGPGTRLTVL.

This rearrangement joins TRBV7-8 to TRBJ1-2, with D tentatively TRBD1 (6 bases). V was cut by 2 bases and J by 4 bases, with 14 bases left in between. Germline CDR1 and CDR2: SGHVS and FQNEAQ. The CDR3 runs to 15 residues. DNA of the CDR3: TGTGCCAGCAGCTTAACACAGGGTGGGGCCTATGGCTACACCTTC. Its protein product is CASSLTQGGAYGYTF.

This chain uses TRBV7-9 with TRBJ1-2; tentative D call: TRBD1 (6 bases). This CDR3 is built from 14 residues. Germline CDR1 SEHNR, CDR2 FQNEAQ (reference sequence). Trimming stripped 2 bases from V and 6 bases from J, with 13 bases between. The CDR3 here is CASSLLGAVDGYTF. CDR3 bases: TGTGCCAGCAGCTTACTGGGGGCAGTTGATGGCTACACCTTC.

The V and J genes are TRBV25-1 and TRBJ2-1; 10 bases are a match to TRBD2. Trimming removed 3 bases from V and 0 bases from J; junction bases left unmatched: 8. CDR1 is MGHDK, CDR2 SYGVNS, per germline. This CDR3 has 18 residues. The CDR3 DNA sequence: TGTGCCAGCAGTGACCGACTAGCGGGCCCTAGCTCCTACAATGAGCAGTTCTTC. Translating it yields CASSDRLAGPSSYNEQFF.

V usage is TRBV20-1 and J usage is TRBJ2-7; D not certain. The CDR3 is made up of 11 amino acids. The ends were cut back, 3 bases at V and 1 base at J, with 4 bases in the middle. From germline, CDR1 is DFQATT and CDR2 SNEGSKA (reference sequence). For the CDR3, the DNA is TGCAGTGCTAGCGGGTCCTACGAGCAGTACTTC. Amino acid sequence: CSASGSYEQYF.

A note on this clone: The junction and the germline gene differ at one end; a read error may be behind it. This chain connects TRBV7-7 to TRBJ2-1; D unresolved. The germline V gene encodes CDR1 SSHAT and CDR2 FNYEAQ (reference sequence). The CDR3 runs 15 residues. The CDR3 DNA reads as TGTGCTAGCAGCGTAGATGACGTGTCCTACAATGAGCAGTTCTTC. Translating gives CASSVDDVSYNEQFF.

This clone was observed a few times. J is TRBJ2-5 and V is TRBV18, with D maybe TRBD1 (6 bases). V gave up 2 bases and J gave up 5 bases, with 18 bases separating them. This CDR3 spans 16 amino acids. The germline V gene has CDR1 KGHSH and CDR2 LQKENI. CDR3 protein: CASSPNSARGGETQYF. DNA of the CDR3: TGTGCCAGCTCACCAAATTCGGCCAGGGGTGGCGAGACCCAGTACTTC. Drawing the rest from reference TRBV18 and TRBJ2-5, the complete variable domain is NAGVMQNPRHLVRRRGQEARLRCSPMKGHSHVYWYRQLPEEGLKFMVYLQKENIIDESGMPKERFSAEFPKEGPSILRIQQVVRGDSAAYFCASSPNSARGGETQYFGPGTRLLVL.

This clone appeared once. This rearrangement joins TRBV29-1 to TRBJ2-7, with D maybe TRBD1 (5 bases). The germline CDR1 and CDR2 sequences are SQVTM and ANQGSEA. Trimming shortened V by 7 bases and J by 3 bases, and 16 bases separated the two germline ends. The CDR3 runs 13 residues. DNA of the CDR3: TGCAGCGCCGCGACAGAAGTTCTCTACGAGCAGTACTTC. Protein sequence: CSAATEVLYEQYF.

The chain has TRBV10-3 and TRBJ1-3, with D hard to call. Germline V gene sequence: CDR1 ENHRY, CDR2 SYGVKD. This CDR3 is built from 11 residues. V lost 10 bases and J lost 0, with 4 bases in between. CDR3 sequence: CATLSGNTIYF. For the CDR3, the DNA is TGTGCCACACTCTCTGGAAACACCATATATTTT.